The present entry profiles one T cell receptor beta chain with its context. Its antigen is as yet unknown. The limits of the CDR3 on the DNA are not certain, so only TCRdb's listed CDR3 is given. TCRdb called clones again from the PCR reads with MiXCR. The top ten hold about 33% of the sample, which has thousands of clones, roughly two fifths seen once. Thyroid surgery took place with no prior treatment in any patient. The data are from a study of metastatic and nonmetastatic thyroid tumors. Study details: Repertoires of blood and of tissue (tumor or nodule) from malignant and benign thyroid patients were compared. Study-wide results and limits: A significant increase in TCR beta diversity was reportedly seen in malignant thyroid tumors relative to benign nodules, in blood and tumor.

From its first to its last residue, the CDR3 has 13 amino acids. Germline CDR1 is GTSNPN and CDR2 is SVGIG (reference sequence). Sequencing input: tumor tissue. The chain employs TRBV30 and TRBJ1-1; whether TRBD1, the table's D call, matches the DNA was not checked. This sequence was found in a male donor with papillary thyroid cancer or a benign thyroid nodule (not recorded which). Some clones in this sample may be carry-over from other donors' samples. The CDR3 protein is CAWSFGRGSEAVF.